This TCR beta chain was recorded in a study of CD8 T cells in ankylosing spondylitis. Regarding the study as a whole: Some motif variants were previously reported in reactive arthritis synovial fluid and blood. The study looked at matched synovial fluid samples from ankylosing spondylitis patients. Disease-linked clones were reported to be significantly enriched there.

Turning to this clonotype: Its antigen is still unknown.

TCRdb re-called the 5' RACE reads through MiXCR, storing one row per CDR3 protein. Here the sample spans approximately 140,000 distinct CDR3 sequences, 7.5% to 9.5% being singletons. In germline, CDR1 is MGHDK, CDR2 SYGVNS. The germline V and J ends were trimmed by 2 bases and 9 bases, with 17 bases remaining between them. CDR3 length: 15 residues. The V and J genes are TRBV25-1 and TRBJ2-1; D might be TRBD2 (6 bases). Sequenced: synovial fluid, either unsorted or a sorted T cell fraction (not recorded which). The receptor's source is a male donor with ankylosing spondylitis. The CDR3 is CASSEGGNDYGEQFF. The CDR3 nucleotides are TGTGCCAGCAGTGAAGGGGGGAATGATTACGGTGAGCAGTTCTTC.